This T cell receptor (beta chain) was retrieved from a study of blood T cell repertoires in COVID-19. Here immunoSEQ multiplex PCR was the method, and the copy in TCRdb shows in-frame clones only, minus some. Among about 120,000 clones listed, roughly 83% were seen once. This clone has a single count. Germline V CDR1 and CDR2: MDHEN, SYDVKM. Deletions cut 5 bases from V and 4 bases from J, with 12 bases between. This CDR3 is 13 amino acids long. This sequence joins TRBV28 and TRBJ2-7; D unclear. The receptor was derived from a woman in her 70s with acute or convalescent COVID-19. The sample consisted of peripheral blood. Here the CDR3 reads CASSPPPSYEQYF. Written as DNA, the CDR3 is TGTGCCAGCAGTCCCCCTCCCAGTTACGAGCAGTACTTC. Based on the CDR3 plus reference TRBV28 and TRBJ2-7, the full variable domain is DVKVTQSSRYLVKRTGEKVFLECVQDMDHENMFWYRQDPGLGLRLIYFSYDVKMKEKGDIPEGYSVSREKKERFSLILESASTNQTSMYLCASSPPPSYEQYFGPGTRLTVT.